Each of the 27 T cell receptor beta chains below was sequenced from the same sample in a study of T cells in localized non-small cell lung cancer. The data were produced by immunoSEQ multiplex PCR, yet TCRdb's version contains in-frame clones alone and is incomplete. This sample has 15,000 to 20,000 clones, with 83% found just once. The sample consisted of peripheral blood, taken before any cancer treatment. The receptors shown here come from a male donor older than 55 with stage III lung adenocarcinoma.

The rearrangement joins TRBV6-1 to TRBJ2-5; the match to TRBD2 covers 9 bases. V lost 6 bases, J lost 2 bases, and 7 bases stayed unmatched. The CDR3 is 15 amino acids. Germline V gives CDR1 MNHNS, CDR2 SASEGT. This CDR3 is CASREILAGQETQYF. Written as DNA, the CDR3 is TGTGCCAGCAGAGAGATCCTAGCGGGGCAAGAGACCCAGTACTTC.

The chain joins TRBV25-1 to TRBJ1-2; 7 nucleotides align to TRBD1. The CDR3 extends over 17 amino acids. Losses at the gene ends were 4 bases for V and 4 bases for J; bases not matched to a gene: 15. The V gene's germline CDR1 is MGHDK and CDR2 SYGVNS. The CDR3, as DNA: TGTGCCAGCAGTGGACAGGGTCCCTTCCTTTACTTCTATGGCTACACCTTC. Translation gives CASSGQGPFLYFYGYTF.

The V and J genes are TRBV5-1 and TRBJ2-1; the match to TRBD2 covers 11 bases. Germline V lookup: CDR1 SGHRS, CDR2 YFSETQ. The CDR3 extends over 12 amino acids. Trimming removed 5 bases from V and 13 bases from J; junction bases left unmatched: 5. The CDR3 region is CASRGGLAVQFF. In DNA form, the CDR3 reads TGCGCCAGCAGGGGGGGACTAGCGGTACAGTTCTTC.

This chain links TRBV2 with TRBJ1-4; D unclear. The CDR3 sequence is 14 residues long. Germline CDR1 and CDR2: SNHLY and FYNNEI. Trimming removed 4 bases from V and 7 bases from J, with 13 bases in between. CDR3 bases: TGTGCCAGCAGTGGACTTTACGCGGGTGAAAAACTGTTTTTT. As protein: CASSGLYAGEKLFF. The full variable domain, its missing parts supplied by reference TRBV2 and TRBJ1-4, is EPEVTQTPSHQVTQMGQEVILRCVPISNHLYFYWYRQILGQKVEFLVSFYNNEISEKSEIFDDQFSVERPDGSNFTLKIRSTKLEDSAMYFCASSGLYAGEKLFFGSGTQLSVL.

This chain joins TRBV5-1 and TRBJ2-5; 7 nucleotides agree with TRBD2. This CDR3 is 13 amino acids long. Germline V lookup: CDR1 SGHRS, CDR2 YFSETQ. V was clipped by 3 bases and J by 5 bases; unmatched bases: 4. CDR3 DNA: TGCGCCAGCAGCTACCTTAGCGGGGAGACCCAGTACTTC. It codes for CASSYLSGETQYF. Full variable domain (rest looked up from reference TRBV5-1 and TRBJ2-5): KAGVTQTPRYLIKTRGQQVTLSCSPISGHRSVSWYQQTPGQGLQFLFEYFSETQRNKGNFPGRFSGRQFSNSRSEMNVSTLELGDSALYLCASSYLSGETQYFGPGTRLLVL.

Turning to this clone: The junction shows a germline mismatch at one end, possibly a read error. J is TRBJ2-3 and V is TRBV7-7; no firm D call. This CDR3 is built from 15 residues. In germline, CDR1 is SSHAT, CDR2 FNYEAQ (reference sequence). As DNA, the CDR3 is TGTGCTAGCAGCCCCCACGGTGGGAGCACAGATACGCAGTATTTT. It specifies CASSPHGGSTDTQYF.

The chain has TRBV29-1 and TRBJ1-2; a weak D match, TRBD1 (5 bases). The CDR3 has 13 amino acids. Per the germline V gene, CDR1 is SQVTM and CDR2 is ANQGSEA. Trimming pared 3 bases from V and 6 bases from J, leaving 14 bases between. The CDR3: CSVDEGVFNGYTF. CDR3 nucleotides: TGCAGCGTTGATGAAGGGGTCTTCAATGGCTACACCTTC.

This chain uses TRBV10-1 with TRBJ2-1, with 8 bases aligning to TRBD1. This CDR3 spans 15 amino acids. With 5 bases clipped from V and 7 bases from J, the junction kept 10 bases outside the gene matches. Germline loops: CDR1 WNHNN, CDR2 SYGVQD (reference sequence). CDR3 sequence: CASSKTGVMLNEQFF. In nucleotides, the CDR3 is TGCGCCAGCAGTAAGACAGGGGTAATGTTAAATGAGCAGTTCTTC.

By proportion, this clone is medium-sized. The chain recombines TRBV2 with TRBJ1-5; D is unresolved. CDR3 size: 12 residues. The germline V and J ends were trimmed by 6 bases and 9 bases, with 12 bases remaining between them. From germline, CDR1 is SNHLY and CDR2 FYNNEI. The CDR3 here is CASRWDLGPQHF. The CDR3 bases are TGTGCCAGCAGGTGGGATCTAGGGCCCCAGCATTTT.

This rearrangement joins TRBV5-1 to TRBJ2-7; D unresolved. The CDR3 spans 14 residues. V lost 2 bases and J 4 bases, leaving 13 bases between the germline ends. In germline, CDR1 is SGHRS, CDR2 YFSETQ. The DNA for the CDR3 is TGCGCCAGCAGCTTCCTAGGTATGACTTACGAGCAGTACTTC. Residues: CASSFLGMTYEQYF. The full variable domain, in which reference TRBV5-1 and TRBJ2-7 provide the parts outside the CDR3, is KAGVTQTPRYLIKTRGQQVTLSCSPISGHRSVSWYQQTPGQGLQFLFEYFSETQRNKGNFPGRFSGRQFSNSRSEMNVSTLELGDSALYLCASSFLGMTYEQYFGPGTRLTVT.

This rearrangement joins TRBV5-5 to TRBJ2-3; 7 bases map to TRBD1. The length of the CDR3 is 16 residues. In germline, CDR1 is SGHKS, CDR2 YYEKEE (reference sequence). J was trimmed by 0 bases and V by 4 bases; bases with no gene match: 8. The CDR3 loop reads CASSPRTGFSTDTQYF. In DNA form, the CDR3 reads TGTGCCAGCAGCCCCCGGACAGGATTTAGCACAGATACGCAGTATTTT.

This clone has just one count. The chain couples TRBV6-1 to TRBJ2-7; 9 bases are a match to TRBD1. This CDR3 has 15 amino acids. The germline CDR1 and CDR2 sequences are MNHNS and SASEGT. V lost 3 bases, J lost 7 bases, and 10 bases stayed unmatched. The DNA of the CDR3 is TGTGCCAGCAGTGACCCACAGGGGGCCCCCTGGGAGCAGTACTTC. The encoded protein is CASSDPQGAPWEQYF.

CDR3: CASSPRSGGEQETQYF. The CDR3 DNA reads TGTGCCAGCTCACCCCGTAGCGGGGGGGAACAAGAGACCCAGTACTTC. The chain carries TRBV18 and TRBJ2-5, with TRBD2 identical over 11 bases. After removal of 3 bases from V and 2 bases from J, the junction contained 5 bases not matched to a gene. CDR1 is KGHSH, CDR2 LQKENI, per germline. This CDR3 region has 16 residues.

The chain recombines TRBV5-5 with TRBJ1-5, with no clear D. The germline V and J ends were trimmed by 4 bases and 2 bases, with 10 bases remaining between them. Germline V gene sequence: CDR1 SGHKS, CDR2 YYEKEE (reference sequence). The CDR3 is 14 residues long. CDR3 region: CASSPYGGNQPQHF. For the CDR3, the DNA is TGTGCCAGCAGCCCCTACGGAGGCAATCAGCCCCAGCATTTT.

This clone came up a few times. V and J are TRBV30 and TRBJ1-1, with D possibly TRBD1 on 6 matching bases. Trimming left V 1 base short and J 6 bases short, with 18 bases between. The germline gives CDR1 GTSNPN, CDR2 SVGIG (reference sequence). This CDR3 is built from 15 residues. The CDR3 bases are TGTGCCTGGAGTGCATTGGGGGCGGCCGACGCTGAAGCTTTCTTT. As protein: CAWSALGAADAEAFF.

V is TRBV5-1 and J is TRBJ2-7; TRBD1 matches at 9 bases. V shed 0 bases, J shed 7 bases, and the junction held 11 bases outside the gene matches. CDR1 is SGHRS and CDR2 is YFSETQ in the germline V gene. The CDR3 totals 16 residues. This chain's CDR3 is CASSLAPGQGSWEQYF. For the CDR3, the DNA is TGCGCCAGCAGCTTGGCGCCGGGACAGGGCAGTTGGGAGCAGTACTTC.

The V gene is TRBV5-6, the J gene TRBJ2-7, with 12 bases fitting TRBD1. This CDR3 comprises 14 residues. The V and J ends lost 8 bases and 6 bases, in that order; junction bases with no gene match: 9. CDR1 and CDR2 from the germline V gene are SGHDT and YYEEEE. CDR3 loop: CASSAGTGGAEQYF. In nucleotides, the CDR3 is TGTGCCAGTAGTGCCGGGACAGGGGGCGCCGAGCAGTACTTC. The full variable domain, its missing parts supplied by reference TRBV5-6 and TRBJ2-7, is DAGVTQSPTHLIKTRGQQVTLRCSPKSGHDTVSWYQQALGQGPQFIFQYYEEEERQRGNFPDRFSGHQFPNYSSELNVNALLLGDSALYLCASSAGTGGAEQYFGPGTRLTVT.

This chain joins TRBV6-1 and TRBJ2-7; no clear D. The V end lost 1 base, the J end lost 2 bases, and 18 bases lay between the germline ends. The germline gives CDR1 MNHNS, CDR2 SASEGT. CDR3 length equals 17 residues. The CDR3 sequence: CASSEVGGSFLTYEQYF. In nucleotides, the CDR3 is TGTGCCAGCAGTGAAGTCGGCGGCTCCTTCCTTACCTACGAGCAGTACTTC.

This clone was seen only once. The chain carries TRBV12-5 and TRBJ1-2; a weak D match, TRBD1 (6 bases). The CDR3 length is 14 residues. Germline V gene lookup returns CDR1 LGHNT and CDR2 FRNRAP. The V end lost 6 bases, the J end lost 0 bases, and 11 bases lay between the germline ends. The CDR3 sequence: CASGPGAANYGYTF. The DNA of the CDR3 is TGTGCTAGTGGCCCAGGGGCGGCTAACTATGGCTACACCTTC.

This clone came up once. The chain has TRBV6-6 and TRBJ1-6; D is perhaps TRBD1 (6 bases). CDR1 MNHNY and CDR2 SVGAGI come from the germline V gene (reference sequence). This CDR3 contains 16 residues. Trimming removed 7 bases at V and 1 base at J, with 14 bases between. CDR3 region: CASTGQLLSYNSPLHF. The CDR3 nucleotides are TGTGCCAGCACCGGACAGCTTCTTTCCTATAATTCACCCCTCCACTTT.

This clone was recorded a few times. Here the CDR3 reads CAWSPHPSDSEAFF. The CDR3 nucleotides read TGTGCCTGGAGTCCCCACCCTTCCGACTCTGAAGCTTTCTTT. The V call is TRBV30, the J call TRBJ1-1, with unresolved D. The CDR3 consists of 14 residues. Trimming left V 2 bases short and J 6 bases short, with 16 bases between. Germline V gene data show CDR1 as GTSNPN and CDR2 as SVGIG (reference sequence).

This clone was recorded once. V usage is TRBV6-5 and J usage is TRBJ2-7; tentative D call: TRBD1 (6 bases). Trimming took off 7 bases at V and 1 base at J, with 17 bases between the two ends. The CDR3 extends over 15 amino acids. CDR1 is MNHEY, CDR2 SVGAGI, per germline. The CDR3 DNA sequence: TGTGCCAGCACCTCCCGGCAGGGGTCGTCCTACGAGCAGTACTTC. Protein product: CASTSRQGSSYEQYF.

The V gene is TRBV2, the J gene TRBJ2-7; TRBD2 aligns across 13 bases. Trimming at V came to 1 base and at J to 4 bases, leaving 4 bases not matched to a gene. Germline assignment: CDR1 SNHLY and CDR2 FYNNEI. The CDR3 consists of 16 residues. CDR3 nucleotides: TGTGCCAGCAGTGAAGGGTTGACTAGCGGGGGGTACGAGCAGTACTTC. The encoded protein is CASSEGLTSGGYEQYF. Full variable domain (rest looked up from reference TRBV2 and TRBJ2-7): EPEVTQTPSHQVTQMGQEVILRCVPISNHLYFYWYRQILGQKVEFLVSFYNNEISEKSEIFDDQFSVERPDGSNFTLKIRSTKLEDSAMYFCASSEGLTSGGYEQYFGPGTRLTVT.

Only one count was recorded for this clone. This CDR3 reads CASSEGGEREKQYF. The CDR3 DNA reads as TGTGCCAGCAGTGAGGGCGGGGAAAGAGAGAAGCAGTACTTC. This rearrangement joins TRBV6-4 to TRBJ2-7, with D possibly being TRBD2 (6 bases). Deletions cut 3 bases from V and 8 bases from J, with 17 bases between. The CDR3 runs 14 residues. Germline lookup yields CDR1 MRHNA and CDR2 SNTAGT.

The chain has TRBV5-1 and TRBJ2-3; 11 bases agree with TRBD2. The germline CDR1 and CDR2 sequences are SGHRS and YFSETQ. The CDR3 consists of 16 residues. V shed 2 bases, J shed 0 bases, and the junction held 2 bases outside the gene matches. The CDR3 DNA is TGCGCCAGCAGCTTCGGGACTAGCGGAAGCACAGATACGCAGTATTTT. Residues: CASSFGTSGSTDTQYF.

This chain's CDR3 is CASSPQAGNYGYTF. In DNA form, the CDR3 reads TGTGCCAGCAGCCCGCAGGCAGGGAACTATGGCTACACCTTC. The chain links TRBV7-2 to TRBJ1-2; perhaps TRBD1 as D (5 bases). V dropped 5 bases and J dropped 2 bases, with 12 bases sitting between them. Germline values: CDR1 SGHTA, CDR2 FQGNSA. CDR3 size: 14 residues.

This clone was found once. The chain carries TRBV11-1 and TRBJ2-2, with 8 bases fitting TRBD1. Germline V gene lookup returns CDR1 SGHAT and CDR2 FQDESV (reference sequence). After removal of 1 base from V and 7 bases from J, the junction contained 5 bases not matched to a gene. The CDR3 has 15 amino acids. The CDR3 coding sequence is TGTGCCAGCAGCTTAGGCCAGGGGGCCCACGGGGAGCTGTTTTTT. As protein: CASSLGQGAHGELFF.